The 9 T cell receptor beta chains in this list originate from one sample, sequenced in a study of vaccination effects on CD4 cells after COVID-19. Antigen specificity for these receptors is unknown. Under the ViraFEST assay, PBMC were stimulated with viral peptide pools so that antigen-specific CD4+ T cells expanded. Sequencing was performed afterwards. Culture proceeded for approximately 10 days, and CD4+ T cells were then isolated. Either the BNT162b2 or mRNA-1273 vaccine was given to participants in two doses. The table came from immunoSEQ multiplex PCR; TCRdb's copy has only in-frame clones and leaves some out. The table shows 15,000 to 20,000 clones, with roughly 76% occurring only once. Sequenced material: CD4+ T cells from PBMCs cultured with HCoV-NL63 spike peptides, taken after COVID-19 vaccination. Receptors were obtained from a human donor who received a COVID-19 vaccine.

The J gene is TRBJ2-7, the V gene TRBV10-3, with 7 bases lining up with TRBD1. Trimming cost V 6 bases and J 3 bases; bases outside gene matches: 2. This CDR3 is built from 12 residues. Germline V CDR1 and CDR2: ENHRY, SYGVKD. The CDR3 coding sequence is TGTGCCATCAGGGACAGGAACTACGAGCAGTACTTC. As protein: CAIRDRNYEQYF.

The chain links TRBV7-3 to TRBJ1-4; 7 nucleotides line up with TRBD1. CDR3 length equals 17 residues. Per germline, CDR1 SGHTA and CDR2 FQGTGA. The trim removed 4 bases at V and 2 bases at J, leaving 10 bases unmatched. The CDR3 spells CASSSTGEQGTNEKLFF. CDR3 nucleotides: TGTGCCAGCAGCTCGACCGGCGAACAGGGGACTAATGAAAAACTGTTTTTT.

The chain couples TRBV5-5 to TRBJ2-7; perhaps TRBD1 as D (5 bases). Trimming took off 3 bases at V and 6 bases at J, with 10 bases between the two ends. Germline V CDR1 and CDR2: SGHKS, YYEKEE (reference sequence). The CDR3 sequence is 12 residues long. This chain's CDR3 is CASSSDTSEQYF. CDR3 in DNA: TGTGCCAGCAGCTCGGACACTTCCGAGCAGTACTTC.

This sequence joins TRBV7-9 and TRBJ2-7, with 7 nucleotides matching TRBD1. This CDR3 comprises 13 residues. Germline V CDR1 and CDR2: SEHNR, FQNEAQ (reference sequence). The junction had 5 bases not matched to a gene; V was cut back by 5 bases and J by 4 bases. CDR3 bases: TGTGCCAGCAGCCGACAGGGATCTTACGAGCAGTACTTC. This encodes CASSRQGSYEQYF.

This CDR3 is CASSQETANTEAFF. The CDR3 nucleotides read TGTGCCAGCAGCCAAGAAACAGCGAACACTGAAGCTTTCTTT. The chain is built from TRBV4-2 and TRBJ1-1; unclear D gene. The CDR3 extends over 14 amino acids. The germline V and J ends were trimmed by 0 bases and 1 base, with 6 bases remaining between them. CDR1 is LGHNA, CDR2 YNFKEQ, per germline.

The V and J genes are TRBV7-2 and TRBJ2-5, with TRBD2 identical over 10 bases. The germline gives CDR1 SGHTA, CDR2 FQGNSA. There are 17 residues in the CDR3. After removal of 4 bases from V and 4 bases from J, the junction contained 12 bases not matched to a gene. The CDR3 here is CASSSPSGGAGRETQYF. The CDR3 DNA is TGTGCCAGCAGCTCCCCTAGCGGGGGCGCGGGGCGAGAGACCCAGTACTTC.

The V call is TRBV6-1, the J call TRBJ1-5; D gene uncertain. The germline V gene has CDR1 MNHNS and CDR2 SASEGT. The CDR3 covers 15 residues. The ends were cut back, 1 base at V and 0 bases at J, with 7 bases in the middle. The DNA for the CDR3 is TGTGCCAGCAGTGAAGGGCGGCGTAGCAATCAGCCCCAGCATTTT. Amino acids: CASSEGRRSNQPQHF.

The chain combines TRBV5-6 with TRBJ2-3, with 7 bases matching TRBD2. V was clipped by 4 bases and J by 2 bases; unmatched bases: 7. This CDR3 is built from 15 residues. The germline CDR1 and CDR2 sequences are SGHDT and YYEEEE. The CDR3 region has the DNA TGTGCCAGCAGCGGGCCCCGGGGGGTCACAGATACGCAGTATTTT. It is translated as CASSGPRGVTDTQYF.

The table lists this clone with a few counts. The genes are TRBV12-3 or TRBV12-4 and TRBJ1-1; unclear D gene. CDR3 length: 13 residues. V gave up 1 base and J gave up 9 bases, with 12 bases separating them. The CDR3 is CASSLGSPRKAFF. In nucleotides, the CDR3 is TGTGCCAGCAGTTTAGGCAGCCCGAGGAAAGCTTTCTTT.